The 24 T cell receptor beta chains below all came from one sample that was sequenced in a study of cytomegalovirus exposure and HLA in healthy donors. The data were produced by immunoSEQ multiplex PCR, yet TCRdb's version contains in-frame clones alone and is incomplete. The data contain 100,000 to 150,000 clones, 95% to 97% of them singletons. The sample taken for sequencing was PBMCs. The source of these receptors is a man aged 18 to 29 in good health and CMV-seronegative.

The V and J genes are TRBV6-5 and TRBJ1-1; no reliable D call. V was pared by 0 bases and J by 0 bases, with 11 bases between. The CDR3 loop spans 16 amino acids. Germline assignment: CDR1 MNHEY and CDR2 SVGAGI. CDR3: CASSYSGTSMNTEAFF. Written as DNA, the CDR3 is TGTGCCAGCAGTTACTCGGGCACCAGCATGAACACTGAAGCTTTCTTT.

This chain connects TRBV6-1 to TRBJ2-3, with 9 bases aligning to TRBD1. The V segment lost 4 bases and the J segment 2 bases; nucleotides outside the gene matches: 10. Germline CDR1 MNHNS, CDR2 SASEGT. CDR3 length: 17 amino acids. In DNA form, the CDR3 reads TGTGCCAGCAGTGCGGGTTGGGACAGGGTAGTCACAGATACGCAGTATTTT. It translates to CASSAGWDRVVTDTQYF.

CDR3 region: CAWSRGQGVTEAFF. The CDR3 region has the DNA TGTGCCTGGAGTCGGGGACAGGGGGTTACTGAAGCTTTCTTT. V and J are TRBV30 and TRBJ1-1; 11 bases are shared with TRBD1. Germline V gene data show CDR1 as GTSNPN and CDR2 as SVGIG (reference sequence). CDR3 length: 14 residues. V lost 2 bases to trimming and J lost 5 bases; unmatched junction nucleotides: 4.

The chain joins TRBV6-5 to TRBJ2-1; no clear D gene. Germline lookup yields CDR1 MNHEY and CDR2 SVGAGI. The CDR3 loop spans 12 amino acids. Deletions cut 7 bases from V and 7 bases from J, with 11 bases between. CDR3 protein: CASTPDGNEQFF. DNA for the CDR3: TGTGCCAGCACCCCCGACGGGAATGAGCAGTTCTTC.

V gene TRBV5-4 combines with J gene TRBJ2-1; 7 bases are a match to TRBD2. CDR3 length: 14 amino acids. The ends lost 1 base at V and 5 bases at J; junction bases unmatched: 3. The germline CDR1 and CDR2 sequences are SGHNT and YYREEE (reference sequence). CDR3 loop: CASSLRTSNNEQFF. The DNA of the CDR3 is TGTGCCAGCAGCTTGAGGACTAGTAACAATGAGCAGTTCTTC.

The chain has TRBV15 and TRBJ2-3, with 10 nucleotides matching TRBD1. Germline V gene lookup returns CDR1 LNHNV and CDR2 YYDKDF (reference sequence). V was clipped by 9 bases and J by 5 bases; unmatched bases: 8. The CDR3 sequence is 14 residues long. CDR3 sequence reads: CATSGDRGRDTQYF. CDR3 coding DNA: TGTGCCACTTCAGGGGACAGGGGCAGAGATACGCAGTATTTT.

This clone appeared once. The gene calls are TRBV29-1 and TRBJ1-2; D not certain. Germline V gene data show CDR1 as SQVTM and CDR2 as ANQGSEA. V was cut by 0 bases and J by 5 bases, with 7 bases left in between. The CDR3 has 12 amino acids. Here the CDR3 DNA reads TGCAGCGTTGAAGATACTCCGTATGGCTACACCTTC. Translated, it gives CSVEDTPYGYTF.

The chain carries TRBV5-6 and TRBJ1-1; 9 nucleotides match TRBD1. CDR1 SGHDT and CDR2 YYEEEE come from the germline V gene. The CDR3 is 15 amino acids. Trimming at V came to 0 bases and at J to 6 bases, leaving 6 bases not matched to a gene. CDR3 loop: CASSLEPGQGSEAFF. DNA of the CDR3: TGTGCCAGCAGCTTGGAGCCGGGACAGGGATCTGAAGCTTTCTTT.

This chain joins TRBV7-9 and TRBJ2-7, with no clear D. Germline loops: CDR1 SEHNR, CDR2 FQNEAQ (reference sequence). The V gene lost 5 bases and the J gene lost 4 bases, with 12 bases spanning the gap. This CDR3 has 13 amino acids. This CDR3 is CASSPPRGYEQYF. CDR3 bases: TGTGCCAGCAGCCCCCCCAGAGGATACGAGCAGTACTTC.

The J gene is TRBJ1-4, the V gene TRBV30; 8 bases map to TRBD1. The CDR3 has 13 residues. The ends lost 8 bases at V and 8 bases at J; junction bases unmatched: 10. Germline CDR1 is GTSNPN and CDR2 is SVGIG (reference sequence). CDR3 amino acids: CAHNGQGLEKLFF. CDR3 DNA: TGTGCCCACAACGGACAGGGTCTGGAAAAACTGTTTTTT.

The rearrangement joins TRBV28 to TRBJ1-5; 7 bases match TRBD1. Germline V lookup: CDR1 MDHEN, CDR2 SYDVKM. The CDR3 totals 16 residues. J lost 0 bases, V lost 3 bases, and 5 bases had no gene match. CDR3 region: CASSLTGFNSNQPQHF. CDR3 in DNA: TGTGCCAGCAGTTTGACAGGGTTCAATAGCAATCAGCCCCAGCATTTT.

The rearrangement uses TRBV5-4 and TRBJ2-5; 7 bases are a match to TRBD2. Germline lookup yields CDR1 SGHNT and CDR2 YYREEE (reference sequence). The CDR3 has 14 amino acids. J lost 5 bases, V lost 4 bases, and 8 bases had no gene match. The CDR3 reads CASSQQGEGETQYF. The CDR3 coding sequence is TGTGCCAGCAGCCAACAAGGGGAGGGGGAGACCCAGTACTTC.

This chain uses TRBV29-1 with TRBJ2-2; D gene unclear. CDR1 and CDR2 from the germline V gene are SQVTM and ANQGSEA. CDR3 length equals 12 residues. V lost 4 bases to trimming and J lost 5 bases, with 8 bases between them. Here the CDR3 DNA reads TGCAGCGTTGCTCCCGGGACCGGGGAGCTGTTTTTT. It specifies CSVAPGTGELFF.

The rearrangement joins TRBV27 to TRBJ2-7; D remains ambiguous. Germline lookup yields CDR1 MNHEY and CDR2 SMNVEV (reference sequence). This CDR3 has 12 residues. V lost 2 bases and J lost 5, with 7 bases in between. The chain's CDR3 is CASSLGPHEQYF. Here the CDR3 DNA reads TGTGCCAGCAGTTTAGGCCCCCACGAGCAGTACTTC.

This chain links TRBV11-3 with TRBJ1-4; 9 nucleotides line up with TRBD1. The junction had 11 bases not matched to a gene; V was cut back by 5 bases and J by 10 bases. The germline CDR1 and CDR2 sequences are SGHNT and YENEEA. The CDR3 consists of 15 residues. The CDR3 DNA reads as TGTGCCAGCAGCCAGACAGGGGGAGATCGTGCAAAACTGTTTTTT. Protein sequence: CASSQTGGDRAKLFF.

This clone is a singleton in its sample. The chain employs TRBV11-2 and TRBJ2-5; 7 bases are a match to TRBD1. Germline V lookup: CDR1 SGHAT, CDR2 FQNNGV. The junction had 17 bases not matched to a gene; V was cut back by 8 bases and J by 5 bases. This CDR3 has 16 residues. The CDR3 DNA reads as TGTGCCAGCTCAGGTCCCATCCGGGACAGCGTGGAGACCCAGTACTTC. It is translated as CASSGPIRDSVETQYF.

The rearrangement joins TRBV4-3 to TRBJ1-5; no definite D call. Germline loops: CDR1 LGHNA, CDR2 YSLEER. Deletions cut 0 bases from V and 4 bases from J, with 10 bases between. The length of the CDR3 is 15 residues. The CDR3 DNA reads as TGCGCCAGCAGCCAAGATCCACGGGGAAATCAGCCCCAGCATTTT. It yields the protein CASSQDPRGNQPQHF.

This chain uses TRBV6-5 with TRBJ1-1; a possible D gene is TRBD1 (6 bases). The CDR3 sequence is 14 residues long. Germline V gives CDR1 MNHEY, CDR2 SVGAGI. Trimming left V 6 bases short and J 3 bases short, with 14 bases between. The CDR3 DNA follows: TGTGCCAGCAGCGCGGCGGGGGCAGACACTGAAGCTTTCTTT. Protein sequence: CASSAAGADTEAFF.

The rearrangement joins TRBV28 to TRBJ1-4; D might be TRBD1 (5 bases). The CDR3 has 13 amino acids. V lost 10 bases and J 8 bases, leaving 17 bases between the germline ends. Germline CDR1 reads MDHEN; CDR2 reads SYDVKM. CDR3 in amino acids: CATGRGRGEKLFF. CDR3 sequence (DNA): TGTGCCACCGGGAGGGGCCGAGGGGAAAAACTGTTTTTT.

CDR3 DNA: TGTGCCAGCAGTCCCCGACAGGCGAACTATGGCTACACCTTC. Its protein product is CASSPRQANYGYTF. The chain joins TRBV28 to TRBJ1-2; the D gene is possibly TRBD1 (6 bases). CDR3 length: 14 amino acids. The V gene's germline CDR1 is MDHEN and CDR2 SYDVKM. V shed 5 bases and J shed 2 bases, with 12 bases lying between them.

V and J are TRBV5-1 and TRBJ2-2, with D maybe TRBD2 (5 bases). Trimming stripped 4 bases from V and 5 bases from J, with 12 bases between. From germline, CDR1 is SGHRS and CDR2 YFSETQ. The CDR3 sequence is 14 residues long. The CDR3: CASSLRTGTGELFF. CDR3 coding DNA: TGCGCCAGCAGCCTTCGGACTGGGACCGGGGAGCTGTTTTTT.

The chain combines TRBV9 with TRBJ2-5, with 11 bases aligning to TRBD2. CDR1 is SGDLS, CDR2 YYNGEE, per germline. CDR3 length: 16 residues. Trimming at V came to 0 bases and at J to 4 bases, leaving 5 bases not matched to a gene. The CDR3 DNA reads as TGTGCCAGCAGCGTAGACGGGCTAGCGGGGGGAGAGACCCAGTACTTC. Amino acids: CASSVDGLAGGETQYF.

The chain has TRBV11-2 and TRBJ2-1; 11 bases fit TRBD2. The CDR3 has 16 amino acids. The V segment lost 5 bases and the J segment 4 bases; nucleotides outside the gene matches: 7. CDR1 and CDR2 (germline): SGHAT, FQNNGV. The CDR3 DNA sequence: TGTGCCAGCAGCCGAAGGACTAGCGGGCTATACAATGAGCAGTTCTTC. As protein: CASSRRTSGLYNEQFF.

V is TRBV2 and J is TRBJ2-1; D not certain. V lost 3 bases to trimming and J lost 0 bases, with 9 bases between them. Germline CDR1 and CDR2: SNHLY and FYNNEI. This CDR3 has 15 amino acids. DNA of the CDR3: TGTGCCAGCAGTGATATGATGAGCTCCTACAATGAGCAGTTCTTC. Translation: CASSDMMSSYNEQFF.